This T cell receptor (beta chain) was recovered during a study of cytomegalovirus exposure and HLA in healthy donors. About the study: Later, an analysis reported that the 95 to 150 validation repertoires had used the same platform as the approximately 660 first-cohort repertoires.

Looked up from germline, CDR1 is MNHEY and CDR2 is SVGAGI. The CDR3 contains 16 residues. Study results and limitations: According to a subsequent analysis, TCR clusters identified in the first cohort showed a tendency to co-occur across the roughly 120 validation repertoires. TCR beta chains numbering 150 to 200 were designated cytomegalovirus-associated.

TCRdb keeps only in-frame clones here, not all; method: immunoSEQ multiplex PCR. Among under 200,000 clones listed, 75% to 90% were seen once. Worth noting for this clone: Its antigen is undetermined. An end of the junction does not agree with germline; a read error may underlie this.

The sequence was collected from a woman under 30 in good health and CMV-seronegative. The sequenced sample consisted of PBMCs. V and J are TRBV6-5 and TRBJ1-5; unclear D gene. CDR3 sequence reads: CARSFFRGDSNQPQHF. CDR3 nucleotides: TGTGCCAGGAGTTTTTTCCGAGGAGATAGCAATCAGCCCCAGCATTTT.